This TCR beta chain comes out of a study of blood T cell repertoires in COVID-19. Adults between roughly 18 and 95 years of age took part from some 25 US areas. The CDR3 consists of 12 residues. The V and J ends lost 2 bases and 9 bases respectively, with 10 bases between them. Per the germline V gene, CDR1 is MNHEY and CDR2 is SVGAGI. Assay: immunoSEQ multiplex PCR; the TCRdb copy retains only in-frame clones and omits some. The sample lists approximately 170,000 clones, approximately 80% occurring once. This chain links TRBV6-5 with TRBJ2-5, with a tentative D call TRBD2 (6 bases). The sequenced sample consisted of PBMCs or T cells enriched from blood (not recorded which). The source is a woman between 50 and 59 years old who had recovered from COVID-19. CDR3 nucleotide sequence: TGTGCCAGCAGTTACGCCTCGGGGGCCCAGTACTTC. Translation gives CASSYASGAQYF.